This T cell receptor (beta chain) is drawn from a study of a mutant IDH1 vaccine in newly diagnosed glioma. As for the study in general: The earlier regimen, radiotherapy, temozolomide, or both, was most often both.

Regarding time point: week 5, during vaccination. Vaccination comprised doses that each held 300 ug of mutant IDH1 20-mer peptide, plus topical imiquimod. V lost 8 bases and J 10 bases, leaving 14 bases between the germline ends. Germline V lookup: CDR1 MNHEY, CDR2 SVGAGI. The CDR3 has 11 residues. The table came from immunoSEQ multiplex PCR; TCRdb's copy has only in-frame clones and leaves some out. Of about 37,000 clones listed, about 80% are singletons. A word on this clone: No antigen is known for it.

The TCR sequence derives from a man aged 25-45 years with glioma. The rearrangement joins TRBV6-5 to TRBJ1-1; D is perhaps TRBD1 (5 bases). The source was PBMCs, collected from a glioma patient whose treatment included an IDH1 peptide vaccine. For the CDR3, the DNA is TGTGCCAGCGAAGGCCCCCAGGGAGCTTTCTTT. Amino acid sequence: CASEGPQGAFF.